The 10 T cell receptor beta chains below all came from one sample that was sequenced in a study of blood T cell repertoires in COVID-19. Here immunoSEQ multiplex PCR was the method, and the copy in TCRdb shows in-frame clones only, minus some. The sample records around 300,000 clones, about 90% being singletons. The sample taken for sequencing was peripheral blood. These receptors all come from a woman in her twenties or thirties with COVID-19, enrolled during active disease.

The chain joins TRBV27 to TRBJ1-5, with D tentatively TRBD1 (6 bases). Trimming cost V 7 bases and J 4 bases, with 17 bases left between them. Germline V gene sequence: CDR1 MNHEY, CDR2 SMNVEV (reference sequence). The CDR3 runs 15 residues. The CDR3 is CASNLGEGGNQPQHF. The CDR3 DNA follows: TGTGCCAGCAACCTAGGGGAGGGGGGGAATCAGCCCCAGCATTTT.

The CDR3 sequence: CASSSSGINEQFF. The CDR3 DNA is TGTGCCAGCAGCTCTTCAGGGATCAATGAGCAGTTCTTC. This rearrangement joins TRBV5-5 to TRBJ2-1, with D perhaps TRBD1 (5 bases). The germline CDR1 and CDR2 sequences are SGHKS and YYEKEE (reference sequence). V was shortened by 3 bases and J by 6 bases, with 10 bases between the two germline ends. The CDR3 covers 13 residues.

This clone was counted a single time. V and J are TRBV18 and TRBJ2-5; the D gene is possibly TRBD1 (6 bases). V shed 2 bases and J shed 3 bases, with 10 bases lying between them. Germline V lookup: CDR1 KGHSH, CDR2 LQKENI. This CDR3 spans 14 amino acids. CDR3: CASSPRTEKETQYF. CDR3 sequence (DNA): TGTGCCAGCTCACCAAGGACAGAAAAAGAGACCCAGTACTTC. The complete variable domain, with remaining parts taken from reference TRBV18 and TRBJ2-5, reads NAGVMQNPRHLVRRRGQEARLRCSPMKGHSHVYWYRQLPEEGLKFMVYLQKENIIDESGMPKERFSAEFPKEGPSILRIQQVVRGDSAAYFCASSPRTEKETQYFGPGTRLLVL.

The chain carries TRBV5-1 and TRBJ2-2; D may be TRBD1 (6 bases). The CDR3 has 15 residues. Germline-derived CDR1 and CDR2 are SGHRS and YFSETQ. V was pared by 4 bases and J by 4 bases, with 14 bases between. CDR3 in DNA: TGCGCCAGCAGCCAAACAGGGTTTTCCACCGGGGAGCTGTTTTTT. This codes for CASSQTGFSTGELFF.

Worth noting for this clone: This specimen includes other DNA sequences encoding the same CDR3. This sequence joins TRBV12-3 or TRBV12-4 and TRBJ1-1; 7 bases align to TRBD1. The CDR3 loop spans 13 amino acids. J was trimmed by 5 bases and V by 3 bases; bases with no gene match: 3. CDR3 region: CASSLARGTEAFF. Written as DNA, the CDR3 is TGTGCCAGCAGTTTGGCCAGGGGGACTGAAGCTTTCTTT.

The gene calls are TRBV6-4 and TRBJ1-1; TRBD1 is a possible D gene (5 bases). CDR3 length equals 16 residues. Germline lookup yields CDR1 MRHNA and CDR2 SNTAGT. CDR3 DNA sequence: TGTGCAAACAGATTCCGCAGGGTTCGGGTTGGTACTGAAGCTTTCTTT. Its translation: CANRFRRVRVGTEAFF.

The chain recombines TRBV28 with TRBJ2-7, with D tentatively TRBD1 (6 bases). V shed 5 bases and J shed 3 bases, with 11 bases lying between them. Looked up from germline, CDR1 is MDHEN and CDR2 is SYDVKM. The length of the CDR3 is 13 residues. The CDR3 reads CASSRTENYEQYF. CDR3 nucleotide sequence: TGTGCCAGCAGTCGGACAGAGAACTACGAGCAGTACTTC.

The chain carries TRBV18 and TRBJ2-2, with D maybe TRBD2 (5 bases). Germline-derived CDR1 and CDR2 are KGHSH and LQKENI. The CDR3 is made up of 14 amino acids. V dropped 3 bases and J dropped 6 bases, with 11 bases sitting between them. CDR3 nucleotides: TGTGCCAGCTCACCCCAGGTGGAGGCCGGGGAGCTGTTTTTT. This codes for CASSPQVEAGELFF.

The rearrangement links TRBV19 to TRBJ2-7; no clear D. The V end was cut by 2 bases, the J end by 7 bases, with 12 bases between. Germline lookup yields CDR1 LNHDA and CDR2 SQIVND (reference sequence). This CDR3 region has 13 residues. The CDR3 protein is CASSIPGGGEQYF. The CDR3 bases are TGTGCCAGTAGTATACCCGGCGGTGGGGAGCAGTACTTC. The full variable domain, in which reference TRBV19 and TRBJ2-7 provide the parts outside the CDR3, is DGGITQSPKYLFRKEGQNVTLSCEQNLNHDAMYWYRQDPGQGLRLIYYSQIVNDFQKGDIAEGYSVSREKKESFPLTVTSAQKNPTAFYLCASSIPGGGEQYFGPGTRLTVT.

The chain couples TRBV7-3 to TRBJ2-1; 7 bases match TRBD2. The CDR3 runs 13 residues. The V gene's germline CDR1 is SGHTA and CDR2 FQGTGA. V lost 5 bases, J lost 7 bases, and 5 bases stayed unmatched. The CDR3, as DNA: TGTGCCAGCAGCCTGGGAGGGCCAAATGAGCAGTTCTTC. Protein: CASSLGGPNEQFF.